The T cell receptor (beta chain) under discussion was sequenced for a study of OX40 agonist ivuxolimab in advanced cancers. Study-level information: Anti-PD-1, anti-PD-L1 or anti-CTLA-4 therapy given earlier was allowed, and around 40% had some. The study, taken as a whole, reports: Some patients who did not respond also had low normalized T-cell clonal expansion. Clones of CD4+ and CD8+ blood T cells grew by week 6 at doses of 0.1 to 3.0 mg/kg.

A remark on this clone: Its matching antigen is unknown. The sample contains more than one DNA sequence encoding this CDR3.

Assay used: immunoSEQ multiplex PCR; TCRdb lists only in-frame clones, some missing. The profile shows around 70,000 clones, around 89% of them singletons. This CDR3 has 15 residues. V lost 4 bases and J lost 3; bases outside the gene matches: 4. Germline CDR1 reads GTSNPN; CDR2 reads SVGIG (reference sequence). Sequencing used CD4+ or CD8+ T cells sorted from blood, obtained in a trial of the OX40 agonist ivuxolimab. This sequence originates from an adult with an advanced solid tumor such as melanoma, head and neck, liver or kidney cancer. J is TRBJ1-5 and V is TRBV30, with 12 bases that match TRBD1. Written as DNA, the CDR3 is TGTGCCTGGACCCCGGGACAGGGGGCCAATCAGCCCCAGCATTTT. As protein: CAWTPGQGANQPQHF.